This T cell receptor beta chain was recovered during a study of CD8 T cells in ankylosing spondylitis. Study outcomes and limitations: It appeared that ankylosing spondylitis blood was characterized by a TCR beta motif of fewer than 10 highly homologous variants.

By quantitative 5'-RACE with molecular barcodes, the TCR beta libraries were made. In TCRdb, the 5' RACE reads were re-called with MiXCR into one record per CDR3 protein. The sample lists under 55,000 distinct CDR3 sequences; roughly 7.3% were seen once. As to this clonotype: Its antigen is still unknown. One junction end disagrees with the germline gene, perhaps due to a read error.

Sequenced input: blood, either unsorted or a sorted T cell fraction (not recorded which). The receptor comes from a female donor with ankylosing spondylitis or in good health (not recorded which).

DNA of the CDR3: TGCGCCAGCAGCCAAGACAGAGTCACCTATGAGCAGTGCTTC. Translation gives CASSQDRVTYEQCF. The rearrangement uses TRBV4-3 and TRBJ2-7; unclear D gene. The CDR3 contains 14 residues. Per the germline V gene, CDR1 is LGHNA and CDR2 is YSLEER.